Reported below is one T cell receptor (beta chain). Its antigen is as yet unknown. In germline, CDR1 is SQVTM, CDR2 ANQGSEA. J gave up 8 bases and V 3 bases, and 5 bases lay outside the gene matches. The CDR3 sequence is 12 residues long. The repertoire was sequenced with immunoSEQ multiplex PCR; TCRdb's copy has only in-frame clones and lacks some. Of about 40,000 clones in the sample, 87% were seen once. This entry comes from a study of OX40 agonist ivuxolimab in advanced cancers. Study results and limitations: Fewer expanded clones were found on average in CD4+ than in CD8+ T cells.

This TCR was recovered from an adult with an advanced solid tumor such as melanoma, head and neck, liver or kidney cancer. The V gene is TRBV29-1, the J gene TRBJ1-2, with 8 bases identical to TRBD1. The sequences come from CD4+ or CD8+ T cells sorted from blood, collected in a trial of the OX40 agonist ivuxolimab. The CDR3 nucleotides read TGCAGCGTTGACAGGGGGCTTAGCGGCTACACCTTC. Its protein is CSVDRGLSGYTF. The entire variable domain, with the rest obtained from reference TRBV29-1 and TRBJ1-2, is as follows: SAVISQKPSRDICQRGTSLTIQCQVDSQVTMMFWYRQQPGQSLTLIATANQGSEATYESGFVIDKFPISRPNLTFSTLTVSNMSPEDSSIYLCSVDRGLSGYTFGSGTRLTVV.